A selection of T cell receptor beta chains follows, all from one sample in a study of Graves' ophthalmopathy and Graves' hyperthyroidism. TCRdb redid the calling of the multiplex PCR reads with MiXCR, one entry per CDR3 protein. The sample records about 390,000 distinct CDR3 sequences, about 16% being singletons. Sequencing was carried out using peripheral blood. The source is a woman aged 18-29 years with stable Graves' hyperthyroidism. Each CDR3 is given with its conserved first and last residue. The D gene is left open where the match is weak. For some rows the clone size is stated as once, few or many, or as a class when expanded; others skip it.

d_gene,abundance,v_gene,j_gene,CDR3aa,CDR3nt
TRBD1,many,TRBV6-5,TRBJ2-7,CASRTTDRAREYF,TGTGCCAGCAGAACAACAGACAGGGCCCGGGAGTACTTC
.,many,TRBV7-8,TRBJ1-6,CASSPGPSALHF,TGTGCCAGCAGCCCTGGGCCCTCGGCCCTCCACTTT
.,.,TRBV5-1,TRBJ2-5,CASSLGTAYQETQYF,TGCGCCAGCAGCTTGGGGACAGCGTACCAAGAGACCCAGTACTTC
TRBD2,many,TRBV7-2,TRBJ2-5,CASSRASGEETQYF,TGTGCCAGCAGCAGGGCTAGCGGGGAAGAGACCCAGTACTTC
.,.,TRBV5-1,TRBJ2-5,CASSLTQFRETQYF,TGCGCCAGCAGCTTGACCCAGTTCCGGGAGACCCAGTACTTC
.,many,TRBV20-1,TRBJ2-5,CSARDFDRQETQYF,TGCAGTGCTAGAGACTTTGACAGGCAAGAGACCCAGTACTTC
TRBD1,many,TRBV20-1,TRBJ2-7,CSARSDFRDRSYEQYF,TGCAGTGCTAGATCAGACTTCCGGGACAGGTCCTACGAGCAGTACTTC
.,many,TRBV6-5,TRBJ2-5,CASSYLTGTETQYF,TGTGCCAGCAGTTACTTGACGGGGACAGAGACCCAGTACTTC
TRBD1,many,TRBV11-2,TRBJ1-5,CASSSSTGFRDSYQPQHF,TGTGCCAGCAGCTCCTCCACAGGATTCCGGGACAGTTATCAGCCCCAGCATTTT
TRBD1,.,TRBV12-5,TRBJ1-1,CASNFGAGGNAEAFF,TGTGCTAGTAACTTTGGCGCAGGGGGTAACGCTGAAGCTTTCTTT
TRBD1,many,TRBV7-2,TRBJ1-1,CASSTGTGGPEAFF,TGTGCCAGCAGTACCGGGACAGGGGGTCCTGAAGCTTTCTTT
TRBD2,many,TRBV9,TRBJ2-7,CASRRWTSGGWEQYF,TGTGCCAGCAGACGCTGGACTAGCGGGGGTTGGGAGCAGTACTTC
.,many,TRBV27,TRBJ1-5,CASSSAAVGPQHF,TGTGCCAGCAGTTCCGCCGCGGTGGGGCCCCAGCATTTT
.,many,TRBV12-3/TRBV12-4,TRBJ1-1,CASSLALPGNTEAFF,TGTGCCAGCAGTTTAGCGCTCCCGGGGAACACTGAAGCTTTCTTT
.,once,TRBV6-5,TRBJ1-5,CASSYAPALSNQPQHF,TGTGCCAGCAGTTACGCTCCGGCCCTTAGCAATCAGCCCCAGCATTTT
.,many,TRBV19,TRBJ2-2,CASSWTGELFF,TGTGCCAGTAGCTGGACCGGGGAGCTGTTTTTT
.,many,TRBV5-6,TRBJ1-5,CASSLDPQPQHF,TGTGCCAGCAGCTTGGATCCGCAGCCCCAGCATTTT
.,many,TRBV5-1,TRBJ2-5,CASSTPGQETQYF,TGCGCCAGCAGCACCCCAGGGCAAGAGACCCAGTACTTC
.,many,TRBV6-2/TRBV6-3,TRBJ1-2,CASSYGKHDIIYYGYTF,TGTGCCAGCAGTTACGGGAAGCATGACATTATCTACTATGGCTACACCTTC
.,few,TRBV24-1,TRBJ2-5,CATSDFAQGRGETQYF,TGTGCCACCAGTGATTTTGCACAGGGAAGGGGAGAGACCCAGTACTTC
.,many,TRBV12-3/TRBV12-4,TRBJ1-1,CASSPPPMNTEAFF,TGTGCCAGCAGTCCCCCCCCAATGAACACTGAAGCTTTCTTT
TRBD2,.,TRBV5-1,TRBJ2-4,CASRLAGVPNIQYF,TGCGCCAGCAGACTAGCGGGTGTCCCAAACATTCAGTACTTC
TRBD2,.,TRBV19,TRBJ2-2,CASTPGLAGVTGELFF,TGTGCCAGTACGCCGGGACTAGCGGGGGTCACCGGGGAGCTGTTTTTT
.,many,TRBV12-5,TRBJ1-5,CASGLVLGQINQPQHF,TGTGCTAGTGGTTTGGTACTAGGGCAGATCAATCAGCCCCAGCATTTT
.,.,TRBV24-1,TRBJ1-2,CATPAYALGGYTF,TGTGCCACCCCTGCTTACGCACTAGGTGGCTACACCTTC
TRBD1,many,TRBV2,TRBJ1-1,CASRATGANTEAFF,TGTGCCAGCAGAGCCACAGGGGCGAACACTGAAGCTTTCTTT
TRBD1,many,TRBV10-3,TRBJ2-7,CAISDRQGTYEQYF,TGTGCCATCAGTGATAGACAGGGAACCTACGAGCAGTACTTC
.,many,TRBV12-3/TRBV12-4,TRBJ1-1,CASILAGQNTEAFF,TGTGCCAGCATCTTGGCGGGCCAGAACACTGAAGCTTTCTTT